The 6 T cell receptor beta chains below were found in one sample sequenced in a study of blood T cell repertoires in COVID-19. TCRdb's table, derived via immunoSEQ multiplex PCR, lists solely in-frame clones and lacks some. This sample has about 250,000 clones, with roughly 85% found just once. The sequenced sample was PBMCs or T cells enriched from blood (not recorded which). The receptors come from a woman between 50 and 59 years old with acute COVID-19.

This clone came up a few times. The chain is built from TRBV5-4 and TRBJ1-2; perhaps TRBD1 as D (6 bases). Germline-derived CDR1 and CDR2 are SGHNT and YYREEE (reference sequence). The CDR3 is 14 residues long. V lost 2 bases to trimming and J lost 4 bases, with 12 bases between them. CDR3 bases: TGTGCCAGCAGCTTTAGGGGGGGGGCCTATGGCTACACCTTC. It yields the protein CASSFRGGAYGYTF.

This rearrangement joins TRBV5-8 to TRBJ2-7; TRBD2 might be the D (5 bases). CDR1 is SGHTS, CDR2 YDEGEE, per germline. V was clipped by 0 bases and J by 3 bases, with 10 bases between them. The CDR3 consists of 14 residues. The CDR3 coding sequence is TGTGCCAGCAGCTTGGCCGCGGGTCGCTACGAGCAGTACTTC. Protein: CASSLAAGRYEQYF.

The chain joins TRBV30 to TRBJ1-6; TRBD1 aligns across 9 bases. The germline gives CDR1 GTSNPN, CDR2 SVGIG (reference sequence). V shed 2 bases, J shed 7 bases, and the junction held 3 bases outside the gene matches. This CDR3 region has 14 residues. The CDR3 bases are TGTGCCTGGAGTTTCGGGACAGGGAATTCACCCCTCCACTTT. Protein sequence: CAWSFGTGNSPLHF.

This clone was seen ten or more times. The chain uses TRBV2 and TRBJ1-1; D is perhaps TRBD1 (6 bases). V gave up 8 bases and J gave up 1 base, with 11 bases separating them. The CDR3 spans 13 residues. Germline V CDR1 and CDR2: SNHLY, FYNNEI. The CDR3 DNA reads TGTGCCAGCGTGCCCAGGGGGAACACTGAAGCTTTCTTT. This encodes CASVPRGNTEAFF.

J is TRBJ1-2 and V is TRBV7-2; unclear D gene. V lost 6 bases and J 2 bases, leaving 19 bases between the germline ends. This CDR3 has 16 residues. Germline V gene data show CDR1 as SGHTA and CDR2 as FQGNSA. CDR3 region: CASSLNPGPQNYGYTF. DNA of the CDR3: TGTGCCAGCAGTCTCAACCCGGGTCCACAAAACTATGGCTACACCTTC.

As regards this clone: At one of its ends the junction is not consistent with the germline gene, which may arise from a read error. V and J are TRBV7-7 and TRBJ2-4; D unresolved. CDR3 length: 18 amino acids. Germline assignment: CDR1 SSHAT and CDR2 FNYEAQ (reference sequence). The CDR3 nucleotides read TGTGCTAGCAGCTCCGAGATGTCTATCGGTCTAGCCAAAAACATTCAGTACTTC. Encoded protein: CASSSEMSIGLAKNIQYF.